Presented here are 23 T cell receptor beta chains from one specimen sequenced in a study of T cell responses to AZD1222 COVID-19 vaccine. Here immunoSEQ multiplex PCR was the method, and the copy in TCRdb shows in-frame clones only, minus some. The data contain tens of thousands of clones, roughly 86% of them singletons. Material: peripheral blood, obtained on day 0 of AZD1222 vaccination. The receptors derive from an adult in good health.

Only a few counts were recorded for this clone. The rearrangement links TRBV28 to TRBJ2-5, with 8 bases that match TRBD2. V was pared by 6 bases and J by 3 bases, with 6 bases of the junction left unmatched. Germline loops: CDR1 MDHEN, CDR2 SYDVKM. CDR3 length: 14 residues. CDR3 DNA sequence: TGTGCCAGCAGCTTGGGAGCGGGAGAAGAGACCCAGTACTTC. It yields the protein CASSLGAGEETQYF.

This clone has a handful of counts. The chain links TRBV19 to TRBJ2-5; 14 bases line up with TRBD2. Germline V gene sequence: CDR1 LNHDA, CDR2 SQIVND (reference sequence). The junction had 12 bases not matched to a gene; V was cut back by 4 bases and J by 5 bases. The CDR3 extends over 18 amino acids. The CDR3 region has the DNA TGTGCCAGTAGTACCCGTGGACTAGCGGGGGGCTCGTATGAGACCCAGTACTTC. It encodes CASSTRGLAGGSYETQYF.

CDR3 loop: CASSYSTPRSLATF. The CDR3 region has the DNA TGTGCCAGCAGTTACTCGACCCCCCGGAGTTTAGCCACCTTC. V gene TRBV6-5 combines with J gene TRBJ1-2; D not resolved. V lost 0 bases to trimming and J lost 13 bases, with 18 bases between them. The germline gives CDR1 MNHEY, CDR2 SVGAGI. This CDR3 contains 14 residues.

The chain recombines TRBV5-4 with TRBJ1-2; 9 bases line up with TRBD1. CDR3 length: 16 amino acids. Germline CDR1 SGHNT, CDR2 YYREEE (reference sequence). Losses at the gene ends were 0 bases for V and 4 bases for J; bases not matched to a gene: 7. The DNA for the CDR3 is TGTGCCAGCAGCTTGGCCACAGGGGGCCGAGGCTATGGCTACACCTTC. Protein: CASSLATGGRGYGYTF. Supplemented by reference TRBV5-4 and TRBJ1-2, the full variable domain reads ETGVTQSPTHLIKTRGQQVTLRCSSQSGHNTVSWYQQALGQGPQFIFQYYREEENGRGNFPPRFSGLQFPNYSSELNVNALELDDSALYLCASSLATGGRGYGYTFGSGTRLTVV.

The CDR3 region has the DNA TGTGCCAGCAGCCAAGGGGGGACCGCTTTTAATAAGCCCCAGCATTTT. Its translation is CASSQGGTAFNKPQHF. The chain has TRBV4-2 and TRBJ1-5; D is possibly TRBD1 (5 bases). This CDR3 is built from 16 residues. The V gene's germline CDR1 is LGHNA and CDR2 YNFKEQ. V dropped 1 base and J dropped 8 bases, with 18 bases sitting between them.

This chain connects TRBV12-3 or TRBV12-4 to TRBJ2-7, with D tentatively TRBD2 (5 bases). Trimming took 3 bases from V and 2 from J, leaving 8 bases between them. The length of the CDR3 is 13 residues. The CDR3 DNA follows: TGTGCCAGCAGTTTGAGGGTAACCTACGAGCAGTACTTC. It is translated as CASSLRVTYEQYF.

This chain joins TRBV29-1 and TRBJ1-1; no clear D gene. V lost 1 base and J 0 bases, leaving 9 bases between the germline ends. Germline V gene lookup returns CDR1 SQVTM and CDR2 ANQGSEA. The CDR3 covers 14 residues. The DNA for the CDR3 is TGCAGCGTTGAAGGGGGAAATATGAACACTGAAGCTTTCTTT. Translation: CSVEGGNMNTEAFF.

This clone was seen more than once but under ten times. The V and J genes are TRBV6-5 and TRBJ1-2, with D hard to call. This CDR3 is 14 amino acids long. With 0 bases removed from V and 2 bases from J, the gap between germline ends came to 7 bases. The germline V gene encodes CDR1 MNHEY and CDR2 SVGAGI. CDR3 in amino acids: CASSYSISNYGYTF. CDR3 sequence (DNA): TGTGCCAGCAGTTACTCGATCTCGAACTATGGCTACACCTTC.

In DNA, the CDR3 is TGCGCCAGCAGCTTGGCCGGGAGAAACGGGGATTCACCCCTCCACTTT. Translating gives CASSLAGRNGDSPLHF. This rearrangement joins TRBV5-1 to TRBJ1-6; D gene uncertain. The V end was cut by 0 bases, the J end by 8 bases, with 15 bases between. The CDR3 contains 16 residues. Germline V lookup: CDR1 SGHRS, CDR2 YFSETQ.

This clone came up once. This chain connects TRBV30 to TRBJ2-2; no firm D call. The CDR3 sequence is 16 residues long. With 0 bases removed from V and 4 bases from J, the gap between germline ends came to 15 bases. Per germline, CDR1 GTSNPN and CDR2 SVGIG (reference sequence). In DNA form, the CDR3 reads TGTGCCTGGAGTGTAATGTGGGCAGGACGCACCGGGGAGCTGTTTTTT. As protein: CAWSVMWAGRTGELFF.

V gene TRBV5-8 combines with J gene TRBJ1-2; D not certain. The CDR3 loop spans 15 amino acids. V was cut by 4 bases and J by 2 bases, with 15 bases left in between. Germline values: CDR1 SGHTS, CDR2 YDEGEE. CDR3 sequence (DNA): TGTGCCAGCAGCCCCCGCGTGTCCCTAAACTATGGCTACACCTTC. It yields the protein CASSPRVSLNYGYTF.

The CDR3 is CASSLVPQPNTGELFF. The CDR3 DNA sequence: TGCGCCAGCAGCTTGGTCCCCCAGCCGAACACCGGGGAGCTGTTTTTT. The V and J genes are TRBV5-1 and TRBJ2-2; no clear D. The CDR3 is 16 amino acids. Trimming removed 0 bases from V and 0 bases from J, with 9 bases in between. Germline V gene sequence: CDR1 SGHRS, CDR2 YFSETQ.

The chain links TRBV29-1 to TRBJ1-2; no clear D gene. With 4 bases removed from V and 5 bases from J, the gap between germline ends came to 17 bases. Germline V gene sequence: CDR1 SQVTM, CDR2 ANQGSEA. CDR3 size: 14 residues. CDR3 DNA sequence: TGCAGCGTTGCGGCCTCCACTTCACTGTATGGCTACACCTTC. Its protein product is CSVAASTSLYGYTF.

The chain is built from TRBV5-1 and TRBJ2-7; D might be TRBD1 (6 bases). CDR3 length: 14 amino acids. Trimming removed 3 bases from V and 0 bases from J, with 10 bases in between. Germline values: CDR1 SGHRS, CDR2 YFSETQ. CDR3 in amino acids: CASSSQGNSYEQYF. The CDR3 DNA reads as TGCGCCAGCAGCTCGCAGGGGAACTCCTACGAGCAGTACTTC. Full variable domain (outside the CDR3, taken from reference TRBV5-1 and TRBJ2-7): KAGVTQTPRYLIKTRGQQVTLSCSPISGHRSVSWYQQTPGQGLQFLFEYFSETQRNKGNFPGRFSGRQFSNSRSEMNVSTLELGDSALYLCASSSQGNSYEQYFGPGTRLTVT.

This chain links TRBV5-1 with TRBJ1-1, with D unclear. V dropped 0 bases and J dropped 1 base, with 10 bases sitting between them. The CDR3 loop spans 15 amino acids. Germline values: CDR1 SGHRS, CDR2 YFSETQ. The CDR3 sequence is CASSLATGPNTEAFF. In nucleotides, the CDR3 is TGCGCCAGCAGCTTGGCCACCGGGCCGAACACTGAAGCTTTCTTT.

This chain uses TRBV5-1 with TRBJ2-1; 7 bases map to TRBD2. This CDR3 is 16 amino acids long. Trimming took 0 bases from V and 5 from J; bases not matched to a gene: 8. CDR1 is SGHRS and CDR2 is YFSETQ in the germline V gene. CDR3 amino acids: CASSLESGGYHNEQFF. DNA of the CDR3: TGCGCCAGCAGCTTGGAGTCGGGAGGATACCACAATGAGCAGTTCTTC.

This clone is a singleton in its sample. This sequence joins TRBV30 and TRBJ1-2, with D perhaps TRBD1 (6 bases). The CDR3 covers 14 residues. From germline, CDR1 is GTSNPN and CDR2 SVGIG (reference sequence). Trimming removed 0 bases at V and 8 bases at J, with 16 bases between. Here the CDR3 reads CAWSVLVQGAGYTF. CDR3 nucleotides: TGTGCCTGGAGTGTACTGGTACAGGGAGCCGGCTACACCTTC.

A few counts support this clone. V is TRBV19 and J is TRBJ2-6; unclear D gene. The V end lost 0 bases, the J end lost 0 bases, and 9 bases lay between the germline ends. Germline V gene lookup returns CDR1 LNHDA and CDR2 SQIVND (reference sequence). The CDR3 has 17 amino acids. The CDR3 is CASSIDVGRSGANVLTF. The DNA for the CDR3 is TGTGCCAGTAGTATAGACGTCGGCCGCTCTGGGGCCAACGTCCTGACTTTC.

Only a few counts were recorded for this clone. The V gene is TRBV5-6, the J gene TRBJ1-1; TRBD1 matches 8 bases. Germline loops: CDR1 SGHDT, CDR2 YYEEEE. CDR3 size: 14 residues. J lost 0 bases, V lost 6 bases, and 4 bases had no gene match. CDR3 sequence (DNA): TGTGCCAGCACCCGACAGGGGATGAACACTGAAGCTTTCTTT. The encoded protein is CASTRQGMNTEAFF.

CDR3 amino acids: CASSTKGESGELFF. CDR3 bases: TGTGCCAGTAGTACTAAAGGGGAGTCCGGGGAGCTGTTTTTT. V is TRBV19 and J is TRBJ2-2; D might be TRBD1 or TRBD2, each matching 5 bases. Germline CDR1 and CDR2: LNHDA and SQIVND (reference sequence). V was trimmed by 4 bases and J by 6 bases, leaving 12 bases between them. The CDR3 runs 14 residues.

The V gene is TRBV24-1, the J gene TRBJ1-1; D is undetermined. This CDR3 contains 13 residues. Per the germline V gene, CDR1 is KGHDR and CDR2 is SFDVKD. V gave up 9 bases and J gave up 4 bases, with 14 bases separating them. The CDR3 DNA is TGTGCCACCGATTCTCCGTGGGGCACTGAAGCTTTCTTT. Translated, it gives CATDSPWGTEAFF.

The CDR3 here is CASSLEMGEQYF. DNA for the CDR3: TGTGCCAGCAGCTTAGAGATGGGCGAGCAGTACTTC. The chain couples TRBV7-2 to TRBJ2-7; D is ambiguous. The V gene lost 1 base and the J gene lost 6 bases, with 7 bases spanning the gap. Germline CDR1 is SGHTA and CDR2 is FQGNSA. This CDR3 spans 12 amino acids. The whole variable domain, filled in from reference TRBV7-2 and TRBJ2-7, reads GAGVSQSPSNKVTEKGKDVELRCDPISGHTALYWYRQSLGQGLEFLIYFQGNSAPDKSGLPSDRFSAERTGGSVSTLTIQRTQQEDSAVYLCASSLEMGEQYFGPGTRLTVT.

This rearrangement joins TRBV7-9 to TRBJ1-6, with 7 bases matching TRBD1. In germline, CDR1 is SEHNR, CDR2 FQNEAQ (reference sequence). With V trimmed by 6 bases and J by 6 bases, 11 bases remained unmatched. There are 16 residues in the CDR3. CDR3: CASRPTPGGSNSPLHF. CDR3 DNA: TGTGCCAGCAGGCCAACCCCAGGGGGAAGTAATTCACCCCTCCACTTT. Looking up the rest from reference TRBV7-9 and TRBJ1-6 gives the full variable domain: DTGVSQNPRHKITKRGQNVTFRCDPISEHNRLYWYRQTLGQGPEFLTYFQNEAQLEKSRLLSDRFSAERPKGSFSTLEIQRTEQGDSAMYLCASRPTPGGSNSPLHFGNGTRLTVT.